The present TCR beta chain was sequenced within a study of blood T cell repertoires in COVID-19. V lost 2 bases to trimming and J lost 6 bases, with 8 bases between them. The CDR3 is 12 residues long. Germline-derived CDR1 and CDR2 are SGHTA and FQGNSA. Under the authors' procedure: Amplifying reference gene primers gave estimates of nucleated cell counts. The protocol was immunoSEQ multiplex PCR, while the TCRdb copy is restricted to in-frame clones and leaves out a portion. V, J and clone size reflect that table, while D and trimming were determined from the DNA. The table lists about 200,000 clones, 88% of them singletons.

Sequencing input: peripheral blood. The rearrangement links TRBV7-2 to TRBJ2-7; D possibly corresponds to TRBD1 (5 bases). The source is a human donor in a cohort sampled during active COVID-19. CDR3 protein: CASSLIQGEQYF. Written as DNA, the CDR3 is TGTGCCAGCAGCTTAATCCAGGGCGAGCAGTACTTC.